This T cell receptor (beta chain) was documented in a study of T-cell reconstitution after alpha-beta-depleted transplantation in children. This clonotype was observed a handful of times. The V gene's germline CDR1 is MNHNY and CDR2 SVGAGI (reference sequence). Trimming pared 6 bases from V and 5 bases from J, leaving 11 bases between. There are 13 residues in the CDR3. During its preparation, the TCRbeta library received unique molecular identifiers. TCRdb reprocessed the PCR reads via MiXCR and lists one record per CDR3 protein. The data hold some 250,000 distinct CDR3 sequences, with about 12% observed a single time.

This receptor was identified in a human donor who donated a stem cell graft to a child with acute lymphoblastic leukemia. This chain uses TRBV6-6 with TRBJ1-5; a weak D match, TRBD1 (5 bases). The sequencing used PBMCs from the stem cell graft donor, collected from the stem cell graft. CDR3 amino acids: CASRVMGDQPQHF. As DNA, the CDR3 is TGTGCCAGCAGGGTTATGGGGGATCAGCCCCAGCATTTT.